The 17 T cell receptor beta chains below come from one sample, sequenced in a study of T cells after yellow fever vaccination (dated 2019 in TCRdb). Library method: 5' RACE. TCRdb shows the sequencer as Illumina HiSeq 2500. In-frame beta chains were kept once TCRdb had trimmed the public reads at Q25 with fastp and called clones with MiXCR. CDR3 protein duplicates are merged, each entry listing the most common genes and DNA. The sample yields around 50,000 distinct CDR3 sequences; about 7.4% were counted once. 28% of the sample comes from the top ten. Taken with the paper, the label for treatment or condition translates to: live attenuated yellow fever vaccine strain. The sample consisted of CD8+ T cells sorted from PBMCs, taken around 15 days after the first yellow fever vaccination. The receptors shown here come from a young man who received the YFV17D yellow fever vaccine.

In its sample, this clonotype was seen many times. The junction differs from germline at one of its ends, possibly a read error. The chain is built from TRBV3-1 and TRBJ1-1; D is possibly TRBD1 (6 bases). The CDR3 has 14 amino acids. In germline, CDR1 is LGHDT, CDR2 YNNKEL (reference sequence). The CDR3 bases are TGTGCCAGCAGCCAAGGGGCAGGGGCCACTGGAGCTTTCTTT. This gives the protein CASSQGAGATGAFF. Variable domain in full (rest from reference TRBV3-1 and TRBJ1-1): DTAVSQTPKYLVTQMGNDKSIKCEQNLGHDTMYWYKQDSKKFLKIMFSYNNKELIINETVPNRFSPKSPDKAHLNLHINSLELGDSAVYFCASSQGAGATGAFFGQGTRLTVV.

This clonotype was counted many times. The V call is TRBV7-3, the J call TRBJ2-2; D remains unclear. V was trimmed by 4 bases and J by 0 bases, leaving 9 bases between them. The V gene's germline CDR1 is SGHTA and CDR2 FQGTGA. The CDR3 has 15 amino acids. The CDR3 region has the DNA TGTGCCAGCAGCTCGACTCCTTCGAACACCGGGGAGCTGTTTTTT. Its translation is CASSSTPSNTGELFF. The complete variable domain, with remaining parts taken from reference TRBV7-3 and TRBJ2-2, reads GAGVSQTPSNKVTEKGKYVELRCDPISGHTALYWYRQSLGQGPEFLIYFQGTGAADDSGLPNDRFFAVRPEGSVSTLKIQRTERGDSAVYLCASSSTPSNTGELFFGEGSRLTVL.

This clonotype was counted ten times or more. The chain joins TRBV29-1 to TRBJ2-6; TRBD1 agrees at 11 bases. From germline, CDR1 is SQVTM and CDR2 ANQGSEA. The V and J ends lost 7 bases and 4 bases, in that order; junction bases with no gene match: 9. The CDR3 is 16 residues long. CDR3 sequence: CSALDRGPSGANVLTF. The CDR3 nucleotides read TGCAGCGCCCTGGACAGGGGGCCATCGGGGGCCAACGTCCTGACTTTC.

This clonotype was seen ten or more times. The rearrangement uses TRBV7-9 and TRBJ1-5; the D gene is possibly TRBD1 (5 bases). Trimming took 6 bases from V and 8 from J, leaving 14 bases between them. The length of the CDR3 is 13 residues. Germline values: CDR1 SEHNR, CDR2 FQNEAQ (reference sequence). CDR3 DNA sequence: TGTGCCAGCAGTGACAGCGCCCTGGAGCCCCAGCATTTT. Translated: CASSDSALEPQHF.

This clonotype occurred many times. This chain uses TRBV6-2 or TRBV6-3 with TRBJ2-3; TRBD2 might be the D (7 bases). CDR3 length: 16 amino acids. The germline V gene encodes CDR1 MNHEY and CDR2 SVGEGT. Trimming shortened V by 2 bases and J by 2 bases, and 14 bases separated the two germline ends. CDR3 residues: CASSYGGGSDTDTQYF. CDR3 DNA: TGTGCCAGCAGTTACGGCGGGGGCTCGGACACAGATACGCAGTATTTT.

This clonotype was observed many times. The chain carries TRBV18 and TRBJ2-2; 7 bases are a match to TRBD1. J lost 1 base, V lost 1 base, and 3 bases had no gene match. Germline V CDR1 and CDR2: KGHSH, LQKENI. The CDR3 covers 16 residues. CDR3 nucleotide sequence: TGTGCCAGCTCACCACGGGACAGTCTGAACACCGGGGAGCTGTTTTTT. It yields the protein CASSPRDSLNTGELFF. The full variable domain, in which reference TRBV18 and TRBJ2-2 provide the parts outside the CDR3, is NAGVMQNPRHLVRRRGQEARLRCSPMKGHSHVYWYRQLPEEGLKFMVYLQKENIIDESGMPKERFSAEFPKEGPSILRIQQVVRGDSAAYFCASSPRDSLNTGELFFGEGSRLTVL.

In its sample, this clonotype was seen many times. V is TRBV6-2 or TRBV6-3 and J is TRBJ2-3; the match to TRBD2 covers 8 bases. CDR1 is MNHEY, CDR2 SVGEGT, per germline. This CDR3 region has 16 residues. With V trimmed by 8 bases and J by 4 bases, 14 bases remained unmatched. Here the CDR3 reads CASFSKGLGYPDTQYF. The CDR3 DNA is TGTGCCAGCTTCTCAAAGGGACTAGGGTATCCAGATACGCAGTATTTT.

This clonotype came up many times. The chain employs TRBV5-6 and TRBJ2-1, with D unresolved. The germline V gene has CDR1 SGHDT and CDR2 YYEEEE. Deletions cut 1 base from V and 8 bases from J, with 7 bases between. The CDR3 length is 12 residues. The CDR3 protein is CASSLLEHEQFF. The CDR3 coding sequence is TGTGCCAGCAGCTTGTTGGAGCATGAGCAGTTCTTC.

This clonotype has only a few counts. The chain couples TRBV5-4 to TRBJ2-7; D unresolved. The germline CDR1 and CDR2 sequences are SGHNT and YYREEE (reference sequence). CDR3 size: 14 residues. The V end was cut by 0 bases, the J end by 2 bases, with 9 bases between. CDR3 sequence (DNA): TGTGCCAGCAGCTTGGCCTACAGTCCCTACGAGCAGTACTTC. It yields the protein CASSLAYSPYEQYF. Combining the CDR3 with reference TRBV5-4 and TRBJ2-7 gives the whole variable domain ETGVTQSPTHLIKTRGQQVTLRCSSQSGHNTVSWYQQALGQGPQFIFQYYREEENGRGNFPPRFSGLQFPNYSSELNVNALELDDSALYLCASSLAYSPYEQYFGPGTRLTVT.

This clonotype was found many times. This chain joins TRBV4-2 and TRBJ2-3; TRBD2 aligns across 15 bases. This CDR3 has 16 residues. V dropped 1 base and J dropped 4; count of bases not matched to a gene: 0. The germline gives CDR1 LGHNA, CDR2 YNFKEQ. The CDR3 is CASSQGTSGGADTQYF. CDR3 DNA: TGTGCCAGCAGCCAAGGGACTAGCGGGGGGGCAGATACGCAGTATTTT.

This clonotype was recorded at least ten times. The chain carries TRBV7-8 and TRBJ2-7; D may correspond to TRBD1 or TRBD2 (5 bases each). Germline CDR1 reads SGHVS; CDR2 reads FQNEAQ. Trimming took off 2 bases at V and 2 bases at J, with 10 bases between the two ends. The CDR3 loop spans 14 amino acids. Written as DNA, the CDR3 is TGTGCCAGCAGCTTATTCCAGGGAGCCTACGAGCAGTACTTC. Its protein product is CASSLFQGAYEQYF.

This clonotype was seen ten or more times. The chain carries TRBV5-8 and TRBJ2-1, with D perhaps matching TRBD1 (5 bases). The germline V gene encodes CDR1 SGHTS and CDR2 YDEGEE. The CDR3 extends over 14 amino acids. Trimming removed 2 bases at V and 6 bases at J, with 12 bases between. In DNA form, the CDR3 reads TGTGCCAGCAGCTTTGGTCCAGGGTTCAATGAGCAGTTCTTC. The encoded protein is CASSFGPGFNEQFF.

This clonotype has a count of ten or more. Germline and junction disagree at one end, which may indicate a read error. CDR3 amino acids: CASSLGPTYTQYF. The CDR3 DNA reads TGTGCCAGCAGTTTAGGCCCCACATATACGCAGTATTTT. The chain couples TRBV5-6 to TRBJ2-3; no clear D. This CDR3 comprises 13 residues. The germline CDR1 and CDR2 sequences are SGHDT and YYEEEE.

This clonotype was detected only a few times. The rearrangement joins TRBV4-1 to TRBJ2-7, with TRBD2 matching 10 bases. The CDR3 has 17 amino acids. V was clipped by 4 bases and J by 7 bases; unmatched bases: 16. Per the germline V gene, CDR1 is MGHRA and CDR2 is YSYEKL. CDR3 region: CASSPGFGAGGPREQYV. CDR3 bases: TGCGCCAGCAGCCCCGGTTTCGGAGCGGGGGGGCCGCGGGAGCAGTACGTC.

This clonotype was seen at least ten times. V and J are TRBV7-6 and TRBJ2-3; 7 bases align to TRBD2. This CDR3 is built from 15 residues. Germline CDR1 SGHVS, CDR2 FNYEAQ. V lost 3 bases to trimming and J lost 0 bases; unmatched junction nucleotides: 3. CDR3 sequence reads: CASSFGLDSTDTQYF. The CDR3 region has the DNA TGTGCCAGCAGCTTCGGACTAGATAGCACAGATACGCAGTATTTT.

The genes are TRBV7-9 and TRBJ2-7; D possibly uses TRBD1 or TRBD2 (5 bases each). V lost 4 bases and J 3 bases, leaving 10 bases between the germline ends. From germline, CDR1 is SEHNR and CDR2 FQNEAQ (reference sequence). The CDR3 contains 13 residues. For the CDR3, the DNA is TGTGCCAGCAGCTCGGGGCACCGCTACGAGCAGTACGTC. Amino acid sequence: CASSSGHRYEQYV.

This clonotype was picked up many times. CDR3 sequence (DNA): TGTGCCACCCTCAACTCCGCCGCGTTCCCCCTTCACGAGCAGTACTTC. This sequence encodes CATLNSAAFPLHEQYF. The chain combines TRBV10-3 with TRBJ2-7; D unclear. V dropped 10 bases and J dropped 5 bases, with 27 bases sitting between them. CDR1 and CDR2 from the germline V gene are ENHRY and SYGVKD. The CDR3 sequence is 16 residues long.